These T cell receptor beta chains were read from a single sample in a study of blood T cell repertoires in COVID-19. Clones were sequenced by immunoSEQ multiplex PCR, and TCRdb holds only the in-frame ones, with some missing. This sample carries about 440,000 clones, about 85% of them seen once, and the ten largest clones take just under 2%. Sequenced input: PBMCs or T cells enriched from blood (not recorded which). The receptors were sampled from a woman aged 18 to 35 with acute COVID-19. Both conserved end residues are part of each CDR3. Fields, in order: J gene, V gene, D gene, clone size, CDR3 DNA, CDR3 protein. D genes are given only for firm matches. Not all rows give a size; the values are once, few, many and, for expanded clones, a class.

>TRBJ2-1|TRBV11-3|TRBD2|NA
TGTGCCAGCAGCTTAGAGGGTACTAGCGGTGAGCAGTTCTTC
CASSLEGTSGEQFF
>TRBJ1-2|TRBV13|NA|once
TGTGCCAGCAGCTTACTCTCTCTCCAGGGGAACTATGGCTACACCTTC
CASSLLSLQGNYGYTF
>TRBJ2-7|TRBV30|TRBD2|NA
TGTGCCTGGAGTGTGGTTGGACTAGCGGGAGGGCGGAACGAGCAGTACTTC
CAWSVVGLAGGRNEQYF
>TRBJ2-3|TRBV24-1|TRBD1|once
TGTGCCACCAGTGATATAAACCGGGACAGGGGGACAGATACGCAGTATTTT
CATSDINRDRGTDTQYF
>TRBJ2-7|TRBV28|NA|NA
TGTGCCAGCAGCCGCCCGCGGGGAACAGCCTACGAGCAGTACTTC
CASSRPRGTAYEQYF
>TRBJ1-1|TRBV11-2|NA|NA
TGTGCCAGCACCCCTGCAGGGAAGGACACTGAAGCTTTCTTT
CASTPAGKDTEAFF
>TRBJ1-6|TRBV5-1|TRBD1|once
TGCGCCAGCTCCGAGGACAGGCTTAATTCACCCCTCCACTTT
CASSEDRLNSPLHF
>TRBJ2-1|TRBV6-4|TRBD2|NA
TGTGCCAGCACCTCGGGACTAGCGGGGGGGCCGTCCTACAATGAGCAGTTCTTC
CASTSGLAGGPSYNEQFF
>TRBJ1-1|TRBV7-9|NA|NA
TGTGCCAGCAGCTCCCATGGAGGGAACACTGAAGCTTTCTTT
CASSSHGGNTEAFF
>TRBJ1-2|TRBV10-3|NA|NA
TGTGCCACCAGGACTACCTACTATGGCTACACCTTC
CATRTTYYGYTF
>TRBJ2-7|TRBV3-1/TRBV3-2|TRBD2|NA
TGTGCCAGCAGCCGGGTAAAGGGTAGCGGGAGCGCCGAGCAGTACTTC
CASSRVKGSGSAEQYF
>TRBJ2-7|TRBV27|TRBD1|few
TGTGCCAGCAGTTCCCCGGGACAGGGTTCCTACGAGCAGTACTTC
CASSSPGQGSYEQYF
>TRBJ1-2|TRBV9|TRBD1|NA
TGTGCCAGCAGCGTGCAGACCGGGACAGACTACTATGGCTACACCTTC
CASSVQTGTDYYGYTF
>TRBJ2-1|TRBV29-1|NA|NA
TGCAGCGTTGCTGGCGGGACGTTTAATGAGCAGTTCTTC
CSVAGGTFNEQFF
>TRBJ1-2|TRBV7-9|NA|NA
TGTGCCAGCAGCTCTATCATTCCGGACAGCTATGGCTACACCTTC
CASSSIIPDSYGYTF
>TRBJ1-1|TRBV28|NA|NA
TGTGCCAGCAGTTTATCTGGCAGGAGGGCTGAAGCTTTCTTT
CASSLSGRRAEAFF
>TRBJ2-2|TRBV2|TRBD1|once
TGTGCCAGCATAGGACAGGGTTCCGGGGAGCTGTTTTTT
CASIGQGSGELFF
>TRBJ2-2|TRBV5-1|TRBD1|NA
TGCGCCAGCAGCTTGGTGGACAGGGGGAGGACCGGGGAGCTGTTTTTT
CASSLVDRGRTGELFF
>TRBJ2-5|TRBV27|NA|NA
TGTGCCAGCAGTTCTGCCCTCGGGGAGACCCAGTACTTC
CASSSALGETQYF
>TRBJ2-7|TRBV25-1|NA|NA
TGTGCCAGCAGGGCGGACAGCGAGCAGTACTTC
CASRADSEQYF
>TRBJ1-1|TRBV6-5|TRBD1|NA
TGTGCCAGCAGTTCAGACAGGGACCCATTCGGGGCTTTCTTT
CASSSDRDPFGAFF
>TRBJ2-5|TRBV5-1|NA|NA
TGCGCCAGCAGCCCGCGAGGAGAGACCCAGTACTTC
CASSPRGETQYF
>TRBJ1-1|TRBV27|NA|NA
TGTGCCAGCGGCCCAATTGGGAACACTGAAGCTTTCTTT
CASGPIGNTEAFF
>TRBJ2-3|TRBV18|NA|NA
TGTGCCAGCTCACCAAATGCGGCAGGGTCCACAGATACGCAGTATTTT
CASSPNAAGSTDTQYF
>TRBJ1-6|TRBV5-1|TRBD1|NA
TGCGCCAGCAGACGAGGACAGGGGGAATCACCCCTCCACTTT
CASRRGQGESPLHF
>TRBJ2-7|TRBV5-1|NA|NA
TGCGCCAGCAGGGGTGAGGGTGGCTACGAGCAGTACTTC
CASRGEGGYEQYF
>TRBJ2-5|TRBV5-8|NA|NA
TGTGCCAGCAGCCTCCGACAGGCCCAAGAGACCCAGTACTTC
CASSLRQAQETQYF
>TRBJ1-5|TRBV19|NA|NA
TGTGCCAGTAGACCCAGGGATGGCAATCAGCCCCAGCATTTT
CASRPRDGNQPQHF
>TRBJ1-2|TRBV6-5|NA|NA
TGTGCCGCGGGGCAGGACTATGGCTACACCTTC
CAAGQDYGYTF
>TRBJ1-5|TRBV9|NA|NA
TGTGCCAGCAGCGTAGGGACAGTGGGCAATCAGCCCCAGCATTTT
CASSVGTVGNQPQHF
>TRBJ1-1|TRBV28|NA|NA
TGTGCCAGCAGTTTATTTGGGCAGAACACTGAAGCTTTCTTT
CASSLFGQNTEAFF
>TRBJ1-2|TRBV9|NA|NA
TGTGCCAGCAGCGTAGACGGGGGAGTTGGCTACACCTTC
CASSVDGGVGYTF
>TRBJ1-5|TRBV28|NA|few
TGTGCCAGCAGTTTAGGTGCAGGGGTGGATCAGCCCCAGCATTTT
CASSLGAGVDQPQHF
>TRBJ1-1|TRBV4-1|NA|NA
TGCGCCAGCAGCGCCAACCCGAGGGGGGGGACTGAAGCTTTCTTT
CASSANPRGGTEAFF
>TRBJ2-7|TRBV6-5|TRBD1|NA
TGTGCCAGCAGGAAACAGGGGAACGAGCAGTACTTC
CASRKQGNEQYF
>TRBJ2-7|TRBV25-1|NA|NA
TGTGCCAGCAGTGAGAGGGACTACGAGCAGTACTTC
CASSERDYEQYF
>TRBJ2-2|TRBV6-6|NA|few
TGTGCCAGCGCGAGGGGGAACGGGGAGCTGTTTTTT
CASARGNGELFF
>TRBJ2-1|TRBV5-1|NA|NA
TGCGCCAGCAGCTTGTGGGTTTTGGGAACAGGTTCGAACGAGCAGTTCTTC
CASSLWVLGTGSNEQFF
>TRBJ1-1|TRBV12-3/TRBV12-4|NA|few
TGTGCCAGCAGTTTGGGGGCCACTGAAGCTTTCTTT
CASSLGATEAFF
>TRBJ2-1|TRBV6-4|TRBD2|NA
TGTGCCAGCAGGCGGGAGGTACTGTACAATGAGCAGTTCTTC
CASRREVLYNEQFF
>TRBJ2-3|TRBV24-1|NA|NA
TGTGCCACCAGTGATTTTGTAGGACTGGCCGATACGCAGTATTTT
CATSDFVGLADTQYF
>TRBJ1-4|TRBV5-6|NA|once
TGTGCCAGCAGCCAGGGGTCTCTTCCTGAAAAACTGTTTTTT
CASSQGSLPEKLFF
>TRBJ2-4|TRBV5-1|NA|NA
TGCGCCAGCAGCTCGCCCCAGATGGCCAAAAACATTCAGTACTTC
CASSSPQMAKNIQYF
>TRBJ1-1|TRBV5-1|NA|NA
TGCGCCAGCAGCGCCGCACTGCAGGCCGCCAACACTGAAGCTTTCTTT
CASSAALQAANTEAFF
>TRBJ2-7|TRBV2|NA|once
TGTGCCAGCAGTGAAGGGTCGGTATACGCGCAGTACTTC
CASSEGSVYAQYF